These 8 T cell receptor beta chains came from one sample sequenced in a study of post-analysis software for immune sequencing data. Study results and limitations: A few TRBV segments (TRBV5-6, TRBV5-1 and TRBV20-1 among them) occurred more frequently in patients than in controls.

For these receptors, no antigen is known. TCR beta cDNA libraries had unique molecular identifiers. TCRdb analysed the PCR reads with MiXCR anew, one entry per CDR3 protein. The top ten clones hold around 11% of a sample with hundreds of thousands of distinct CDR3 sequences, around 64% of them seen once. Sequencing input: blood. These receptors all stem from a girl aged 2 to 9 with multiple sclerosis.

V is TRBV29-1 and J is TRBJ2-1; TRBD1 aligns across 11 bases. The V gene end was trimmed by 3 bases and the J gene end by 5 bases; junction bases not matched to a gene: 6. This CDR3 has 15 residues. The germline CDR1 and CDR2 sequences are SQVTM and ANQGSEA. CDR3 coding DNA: TGCAGCGTTGATCCGGGACAGGGGGTCAACAATGAGCAGTTCTTC. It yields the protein CSVDPGQGVNNEQFF.

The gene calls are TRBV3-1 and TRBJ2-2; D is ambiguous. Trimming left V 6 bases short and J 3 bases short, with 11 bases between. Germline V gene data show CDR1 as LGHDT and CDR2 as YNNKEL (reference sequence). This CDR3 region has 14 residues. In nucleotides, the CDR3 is TGTGCCAGCAGAATGGTTGGAGACACCGGGGAGCTGTTTTTT. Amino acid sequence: CASRMVGDTGELFF.

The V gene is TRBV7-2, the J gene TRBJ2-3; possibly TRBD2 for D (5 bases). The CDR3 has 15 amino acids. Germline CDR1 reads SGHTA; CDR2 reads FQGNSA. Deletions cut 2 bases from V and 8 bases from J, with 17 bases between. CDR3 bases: TGTGCCAGCAGCTTAAAGCTAGGGAGTCGTTCTACGCAGTATTTT. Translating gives CASSLKLGSRSTQYF.

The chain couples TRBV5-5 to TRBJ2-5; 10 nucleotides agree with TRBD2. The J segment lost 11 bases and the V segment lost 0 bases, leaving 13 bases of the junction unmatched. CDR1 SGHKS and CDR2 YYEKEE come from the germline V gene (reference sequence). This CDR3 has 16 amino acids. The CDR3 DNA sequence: TGTGCCAGCAGCTTGGAATGGTCTAGCGGGAGTTATGAGCAGTACTTC. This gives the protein CASSLEWSSGSYEQYF.

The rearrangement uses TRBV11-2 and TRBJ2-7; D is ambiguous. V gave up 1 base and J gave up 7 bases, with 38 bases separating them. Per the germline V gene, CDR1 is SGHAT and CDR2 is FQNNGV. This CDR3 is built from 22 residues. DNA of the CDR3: TGTGCCAGCAGCTTAGGCCCCAATTTTTGGTCGTCGAGATGTTCACGGGTACGTGAGCAGTACTTC. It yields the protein CASSLGPNFWSSRCSRVREQYF.

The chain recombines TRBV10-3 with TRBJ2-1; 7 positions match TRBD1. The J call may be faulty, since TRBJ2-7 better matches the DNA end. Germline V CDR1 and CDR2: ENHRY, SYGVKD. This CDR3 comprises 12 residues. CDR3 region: CAISGDSSEQYF. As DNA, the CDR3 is TGTGCCATCAGTGGGGACAGCTCTGAGCAGTACTTC.

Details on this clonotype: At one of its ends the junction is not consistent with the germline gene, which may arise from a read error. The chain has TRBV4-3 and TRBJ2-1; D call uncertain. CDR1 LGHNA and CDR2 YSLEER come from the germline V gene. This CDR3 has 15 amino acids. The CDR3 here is CASSPDETIYNEQFF. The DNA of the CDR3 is TGCGCCAGTAGCCCGGACGAGACAATTTACAATGAGCAGTTCTTC.

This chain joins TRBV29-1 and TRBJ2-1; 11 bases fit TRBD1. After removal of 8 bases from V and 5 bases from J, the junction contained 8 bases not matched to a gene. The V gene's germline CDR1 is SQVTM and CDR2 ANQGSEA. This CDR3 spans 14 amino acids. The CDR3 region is CSTQRDRGDNEQFF. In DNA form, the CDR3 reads TGCAGCACGCAGAGGGACAGGGGGGACAATGAGCAGTTCTTC.